Described below is a single TCR beta chain sequence and its context. Antigen: not known. The data are from a study of vaccination and CD4 T cells after COVID-19. Sample treatment: approximately 9-day PBMC culture with coronavirus spike peptide pools or control peptides (ViraFEST assay). Germline loops: CDR1 SNHLY, CDR2 FYNNEI. The CDR3 is 14 residues long. The V end was cut by 4 bases, the J end by 2 bases, with 11 bases between. The Oncomine TCR Beta short-read assay was what sequenced the DNA obtained from cultured CD4+ T cells. TCRdb ran MiXCR on the PCR reads and lists one entry per CDR3 protein. The sample holds just over 9,500 distinct CDR3 sequences, approximately 48% seen once.

This receptor was taken from a human donor who had recovered from COVID-19. The chain carries TRBV2 and TRBJ1-1, with D possibly being TRBD1 (5 bases). Source material: CD4+ T cells from blood, cultured in vitro. Here the CDR3 reads CASSGSRGNTEAFF. The CDR3, as DNA: TGTGCCAGCAGTGGGAGTAGGGGAAACACTGAAGCTTTCTTT.